This T cell receptor beta chain was sequenced during a study of cytomegalovirus exposure and HLA in healthy donors. The CDR3 runs 11 residues. Per the germline V gene, CDR1 is DFQATT and CDR2 is SNEGSKA (reference sequence). V shed 8 bases and J 4 bases; nucleotides not matched to a gene: 5. Study findings and constraints: While the bulk of TCR sequences proved rare, some public TCRs turned up in many donors.

With regard to this clone: Its antigen is still unknown.

The table came from immunoSEQ multiplex PCR; TCRdb's copy has only in-frame clones and leaves some out. The sample comprises a few hundred thousand clones, approximately 83% of which are singletons, and more than 13% rests with the top ten. This receptor was obtained from a woman in her 30s in good health and CMV-seropositive. This chain uses TRBV20-1 with TRBJ2-7; 7 bases line up with TRBD2. Sequencing input: PBMCs. The CDR3 loop reads CSFLSGYEQYF. In DNA, the CDR3 is TGCAGTTTCCTTAGCGGGTACGAGCAGTACTTC.